Included here is one T cell receptor beta chain sequence, with context. Its recognized antigen is unknown. This entry is derived from a study of CXCR3-negative and CXCR3-positive naive CD8 T cells (dated by TCRdb to between 2018 and 2020). Regarding the study in general: In total, 130 million to 150 million TRB reads were obtained, which works out to roughly 1.5 +/- 0.3 million reads per library. Diversity and physicochemical repertoire analyses were performed on around twelve donors pooled from two independent experiments. The TRBV-TRBJ cluster analysis covered naive subsets from 5 donors and memory cells from 3 donors.

Each CD8+ T cell subset was flow-sorted in triplicate, and 300,000 or so cells per subset were placed directly into RLT lysis buffer. Peripheral blood mononuclear cells were isolated from buffy coats using standard density gradient centrifugation. Total RNA was extracted from sorted cells with an RNeasy Mini Kit. The listed sequencing device is NextSeq 550. The Human TCR Profiling Kit (MiLaboratory) was used to prepare UMI-labeled 5' RACE TRB cDNA libraries. The full amount of extracted RNA was used for cDNA synthesis, and the full amount of resulting cDNA was used for PCR amplification. The libraries were made side by side, with each library going through the same number of PCR cycles. Concerning the study's data processing: About 53,000 +/- 9,400 unique UMI-labeled TRB cDNA molecules per library were extracted with MIGEC and MiXCR, with at least two reads per UMI required. An average of approximately 40,000 +/- 10,000 functional in-frame TRB CDR3 nucleotide clonotypes without stop codons was found per library. After downsampling to 5000 UMI-labeled TRB molecules per sample, diversity metrics, including normalized Shannon-Wiener and Chao1, were computed in VDJtools. VDJtools was used to calculate clonotype-size-weighted physicochemical properties of the central five CDR3 residues, namely interaction energy, strength, volume and Kidera factor 4. TCRdb reprocessed the reads, reporting each CDR3 protein sequence once and no DNA. The V and J calls here are based on TCRdb, not the publication. Per the sample table, the count is about 40,000 distinct CDR3 sequences. The ten largest clones take up 6.5% to 8.5% of the sample.

What the research found in general, with its limitations: Both naive subsets had comparably high repertoire diversity, while memory CD8+ T cells had much lower repertoire diversity. Freshly isolated PBMCs were used for most assays because CXCR3 expression partially decreased after cryopreservation. Naive CXCR3-negative and CXCR3-positive cells from the same donor showed similar TRBV-TRBJ usage, whereas memory cells showed distinct patterns. Because surface CD5, which has been linked to self-reactivity in mice, was comparable between naive subsets, TCR interaction strength was also inferred from TRB CDR3 physicochemical properties.

The clonotype originates from a human donor in good health. Some clones in this sample may be carry-over from other donors' samples. Material: memory CD8+ T cells from blood. The sample's cell subset or site label, decoded: conventional CD8+ memory T cells (TMEM), sorted as controls.

The CDR3 here reads CASTPGGPREQFF. The receptor chain draws on TRBV28 and TRBJ2-1; TCRdb picks TRBD2, but there is no DNA to check that call. From the cysteine up to the phenylalanine, the CDR3 has a length of 13 residues. DNA is not on record. According to the germline V gene, CDR1 reads MDHEN and CDR2 reads SYDVKM. The variable domain in full, with residues beyond the CDR3 obtained from the reference TRBV28 and TRBJ2-1 genes, is DVKVTQSSRYLVKRTGEKVFLECVQDMDHENMFWYRQDPGLGLRLIYFSYDVKMKEKGDIPEGYSVSREKKERFSLILESASTNQTSMYLCASTPGGPREQFFGPGTRLTVL.